One and the same sample provided the 6 T cell receptor beta chains below, sequenced in a study of blood T cell repertoires in COVID-19. Assay used: immunoSEQ multiplex PCR; TCRdb lists only in-frame clones, some missing. The table has 70,000 to 85,000 clones, roughly 90% seen once. Sequenced: peripheral blood. These TCRs come from a woman aged 50 to 60 with active or convalescent COVID-19.

CDR3 in amino acids: CASSFATGKGYGYTF. CDR3 sequence (DNA): TGTGCCAGCAGCTTTGCGACAGGGAAAGGCTATGGCTACACCTTC. The rearrangement links TRBV7-2 to TRBJ1-2, with 7 nucleotides matching TRBD1. Germline CDR1 is SGHTA and CDR2 is FQGNSA. The CDR3 runs to 15 residues. Unmatched junction bases numbered 8, after V lost 3 bases and J lost 4 bases. Drawing the rest from reference TRBV7-2 and TRBJ1-2, the complete variable domain is GAGVSQSPSNKVTEKGKDVELRCDPISGHTALYWYRQSLGQGLEFLIYFQGNSAPDKSGLPSDRFSAERTGGSVSTLTIQRTQQEDSAVYLCASSFATGKGYGYTFGSGTRLTVV.

The CDR3 loop reads CASSPGGSSNEKLFF. The CDR3 bases are TGTGCCAGCAGCCCCGGGGGGAGCTCTAATGAAAAACTGTTTTTT. This sequence joins TRBV5-4 and TRBJ1-4, with D maybe TRBD1 (5 bases). The CDR3 runs 15 residues. Germline V gene data show CDR1 as SGHNT and CDR2 as YYREEE (reference sequence). Trimming cost V 4 bases and J 3 bases, with 13 bases left between them.

CDR3 sequence reads: CASSYARDRGYEQYF. The CDR3 DNA is TGTGCCAGCAGTTACGCCCGGGACAGGGGGTACGAGCAGTACTTC. This sequence joins TRBV6-2 or TRBV6-3 and TRBJ2-7, with TRBD1 matching over 11 bases. The CDR3 sequence is 15 residues long. Germline-derived CDR1 and CDR2 are MNHEY and SVGEGT. The junction had 4 bases not matched to a gene; V was cut back by 2 bases and J by 4 bases.

This chain joins TRBV5-4 and TRBJ1-1, with TRBD1 as a possible D gene (6 bases). The V end lost 1 base, the J end lost 10 bases, and 8 bases lay between the germline ends. Per germline, CDR1 SGHNT and CDR2 YYREEE (reference sequence). This CDR3 is built from 11 residues. CDR3 in DNA: TGTGCCAGCAGCTTGTCAGGGGTAGCTTTCTTT. Encoded protein: CASSLSGVAFF. Full variable domain (remainder filled in from reference TRBV5-4 and TRBJ1-1): ETGVTQSPTHLIKTRGQQVTLRCSSQSGHNTVSWYQQALGQGPQFIFQYYREEENGRGNFPPRFSGLQFPNYSSELNVNALELDDSALYLCASSLSGVAFFGQGTRLTVV.

This clone was seen more than once but under ten times. The chain links TRBV2 to TRBJ2-2; D is ambiguous. The CDR3 loop spans 16 amino acids. Germline values: CDR1 SNHLY, CDR2 FYNNEI. V was pared by 2 bases and J by 0 bases, with 10 bases between. CDR3 nucleotides: TGTGCCAGCAGTGAACAGTCAGTTTCGAACACCGGGGAGCTGTTTTTT. It encodes CASSEQSVSNTGELFF.

The count of this clone is one. The chain couples TRBV14 to TRBJ1-4; unclear D gene. Trimming left V 4 bases short and J 7 bases short, with 16 bases between. This CDR3 spans 15 amino acids. Germline CDR1 is SGHDN and CDR2 is FVKESK. In DNA, the CDR3 is TGTGCCAGCAGCCGGCCAGACAAAGAAGGTGAAAAACTGTTTTTT. As protein: CASSRPDKEGEKLFF. The full variable domain, in which reference TRBV14 and TRBJ1-4 provide the parts outside the CDR3, is EAGVTQFPSHSVIEKGQTVTLRCDPISGHDNLYWYRRVMGKEIKFLLHFVKESKQDESGMPNNRFLAERTGGTYSTLKVQPAELEDSGVYFCASSRPDKEGEKLFFGSGTQLSVL.